These 4 T cell receptor beta chains came from one sample sequenced in a study of spatial heterogeneity in lung cancer. TCRdb processed the 5' RACE reads anew with MiXCR; each CDR3 protein has one entry. Found here are some 20,000 distinct CDR3 sequences, about 3% of them singletons; the top ten hold roughly 26%. Time point meaning: sample taken at primary tumor resection. Material for sequencing was whole RNA from tumor, nontumor lung or frozen PBMC, left unsorted. The specimen was PBMCs, collected at surgery. All receptors come from a female donor with early-stage non-small cell lung cancer.

This clonotype showed up many times. This rearrangement joins TRBV12-3 or TRBV12-4 to TRBJ2-3; D is perhaps TRBD2 (5 bases). The CDR3 is 15 amino acids. Trimming removed 5 bases from V and 0 bases from J, with 12 bases in between. This chain's CDR3 is CASSPGWHSTDTQYF. CDR3 nucleotide sequence: TGTGCCAGCAGTCCGGGGTGGCATAGCACAGATACGCAGTATTTT.

This clonotype has at least ten counts. V gene TRBV2 combines with J gene TRBJ2-1; 11 bases fit TRBD2. V gave up 6 bases and J gave up 6 bases; unmatched junction bases: 4. CDR1 is SNHLY and CDR2 is FYNNEI in the germline V gene. The CDR3 has 14 amino acids. CDR3 region: CASRLLAGANEQFF. The CDR3 DNA reads TGTGCCAGCAGATTACTAGCGGGAGCCAATGAGCAGTTCTTC.

This clonotype was counted at least ten times. The chain couples TRBV7-2 to TRBJ2-7; the D gene could be TRBD1 or TRBD2 (5 bases each). Deletions cut 4 bases from V and 4 bases from J, with 14 bases between. CDR1 is SGHTA and CDR2 is FQGNSA in the germline V gene. The CDR3 runs to 14 residues. The CDR3: CASSSVGALYEQYF. CDR3 DNA: TGTGCCAGCAGCTCCGTCGGGGCCCTATACGAGCAGTACTTC. The full variable domain, its missing parts supplied by reference TRBV7-2 and TRBJ2-7, is GAGVSQSPSNKVTEKGKDVELRCDPISGHTALYWYRQSLGQGLEFLIYFQGNSAPDKSGLPSDRFSAERTGGSVSTLTIQRTQQEDSAVYLCASSSVGALYEQYFGPGTRLTVT.

This clonotype was found many times. The rearrangement links TRBV20-1 to TRBJ1-1; D gene ambiguous. The CDR3 loop spans 16 amino acids. CDR1 is DFQATT and CDR2 is SNEGSKA in the germline V gene (reference sequence). V lost 3 bases to trimming and J lost 1 base, with 18 bases between them. CDR3: CSARGIGDPWNTEAFF. DNA for the CDR3: TGCAGTGCTAGGGGGATTGGAGACCCCTGGAACACTGAAGCTTTCTTT.